The T cell receptor (beta chain) under discussion was sequenced for a study of blood T cell repertoires in COVID-19. Looking at the study overall: Material from acute and convalescent COVID-19 was sourced from the United States, Italy and Spain.

The table came from immunoSEQ multiplex PCR; TCRdb's copy has only in-frame clones and leaves some out. The sample has 300,000 to 400,000 clones, around four fifths seen once. The junction had 11 bases not matched to a gene; V was cut back by 8 bases and J by 1 base. The CDR3 length is 19 residues. Germline V lookup: CDR1 SNHLY, CDR2 FYNNEI. Sample: peripheral blood. This clonotype was obtained from a man aged 30-40 years with active or convalescent COVID-19. The chain carries TRBV2 and TRBJ2-1, with TRBD2 matching over 16 bases. CDR3 nucleotides: TGTGCCAGCGTAAGGGGACTAGCGGGAGGGCGAAGGTCCTACAATGAGCAGTTCTTC. It translates to CASVRGLAGGRRSYNEQFF. The entire variable domain, with the rest obtained from reference TRBV2 and TRBJ2-1, is as follows: EPEVTQTPSHQVTQMGQEVILRCVPISNHLYFYWYRQILGQKVEFLVSFYNNEISEKSEIFDDQFSVERPDGSNFTLKIRSTKLEDSAMYFCASVRGLAGGRRSYNEQFFGPGTRLTVL.